A single sample is the source of the 4 T cell receptor beta chains below, sequenced in a study of T-cell memory formation after mild COVID-19. TCRdb passed the 5' RACE reads through MiXCR, listing each CDR3 protein once. The sample has over 300,000 distinct CDR3 sequences, 20% to 25% seen once. Sequenced: PBMCs or a T cell subset sorted from them (not recorded which). These receptors all stem from a man aged 18 to 35 who had mild COVID-19 (a few samples of this study predate the infection). Cell type and time point are not known.

This chain uses TRBV6-5 with TRBJ1-2; D unclear. Germline CDR1 and CDR2: MNHEY and SVGAGI. The length of the CDR3 is 15 residues. Trimming took 5 bases from V and 3 from J, leaving 16 bases between them. In DNA, the CDR3 is TGTGCCAGCAGTACCATGGGCCAAACCGACTATGGCTACACCTTC. Residues: CASSTMGQTDYGYTF.

This clonotype was observed a handful of times. The gene calls are TRBV29-1 and TRBJ2-5; D is possibly TRBD2 (6 bases). In germline, CDR1 is SQVTM, CDR2 ANQGSEA. This CDR3 has 13 amino acids. The V and J ends lost 2 bases and 0 bases respectively, with 7 bases between them. CDR3 amino acids: CSVERENQETQYF. The CDR3, as DNA: TGCAGCGTTGAACGGGAGAACCAAGAGACCCAGTACTTC.

V and J are TRBV9 and TRBJ1-2; possibly TRBD1 for D (6 bases). Per the germline V gene, CDR1 is SGDLS and CDR2 is YYNGEE. CDR3 length: 12 amino acids. Between the trimmed V and J ends, which lost 2 bases and 7 bases, there was a span of 9 bases. CDR3 coding DNA: TGTGCCAGCAGCGTTGTCAGGGGTGGCTACACCTTC. It is translated as CASSVVRGGYTF.

This clonotype showed up just a few times. The rearrangement links TRBV11-2 to TRBJ2-7; TRBD2 matches at 13 bases. Germline V gene sequence: CDR1 SGHAT, CDR2 FQNNGV. The CDR3 is 17 residues long. After removal of 4 bases from V and 0 bases from J, the junction contained 6 bases not matched to a gene. CDR3 nucleotides: TGTGCCAGCAGCTCCAGACTAGCGGGGGGCTTCTCCTACGAGCAGTACTTC. Translation: CASSSRLAGGFSYEQYF.